Listed below are T cell receptor beta chains from one sample, sequenced in a study of cytomegalovirus exposure and HLA in healthy donors. Assay used: immunoSEQ multiplex PCR; TCRdb lists only in-frame clones, some missing. The sample has 200,000 or so clones; about four fifths are singletons. The specimen was PBMCs. The origin of the receptors is a woman younger than 45 in good health and CMV-seropositive. The CDR3 runs from the conserved cysteine through the conserved F or W. The D gene is left open where the match is weak. Only some rows state a clone size, as once, few, many or a class for expanded clones.

v_call	d_call	j_call	clone_size	cdr3_aa	cdr3_nt
TRBV7-3	-	TRBJ1-1	-	CASSLGSDTEAFF	TGTGCCAGCAGCTTAGGTTCGGACACTGAAGCTTTCTTT
TRBV6-1	TRBD2	TRBJ2-1	-	CASSGVAGYNEQFF	TGTGCCAGCAGTGGGGTAGCGGGATACAATGAGCAGTTCTTC
TRBV10-3	TRBD1	TRBJ1-6	few	CAISESSGQGYNSPLHF	TGTGCCATCAGTGAGTCGTCGGGACAGGGGTACAATTCACCCCTCCACTTT
TRBV19	TRBD2	TRBJ2-3	-	CASSMSLAFSTDTQYF	TGTGCCAGTAGTATGTCACTAGCGTTCAGCACAGATACGCAGTATTTT
TRBV19	TRBD1	TRBJ1-5	once	CASSADRVGQPQHF	TGTGCCAGTAGTGCCGACAGGGTTGGGCAGCCCCAGCATTTT
TRBV5-1	-	TRBJ2-3	-	CASSLGDLSSTDTQYF	TGCGCCAGCAGCTTGGGGGACTTATCTAGCACAGATACGCAGTATTTT
TRBV2	TRBD1	TRBJ1-2	-	CASGQDNGYTF	TGTGCCAGCGGACAGGACAATGGCTACACCTTC
TRBV7-9	-	TRBJ1-5	-	CASSHPGSNQPQHF	TGTGCCAGCAGCCACCCGGGGAGCAATCAGCCCCAGCATTTT
TRBV2	TRBD2	TRBJ2-7	-	CASRGLAGIYEQYF	TGTGCCAGCCGGGGACTAGCGGGAATCTACGAGCAGTACTTC
TRBV13	-	TRBJ2-7	-	CASSLVQYEQYF	TGTGCCAGCAGCTTAGTACAGTACGAGCAGTACTTC
TRBV6-1	-	TRBJ1-4	-	CASSGASLIGGEKLFF	TGTGCCAGCAGTGGGGCCTCACTGATAGGTGGTGAAAAACTGTTTTTT
TRBV7-9	TRBD1	TRBJ1-1	-	CASSPTRDRADAFF	TGTGCCAGCAGCCCAACCCGGGACAGGGCAGACGCTTTCTTT
TRBV2	TRBD2	TRBJ2-5	once	CASRTLAGGGRETQYF	TGTGCCAGCAGAACCTTAGCGGGAGGAGGGCGAGAGACCCAGTACTTC
TRBV5-1	TRBD1	TRBJ1-3	once	CASSLGDREGNTIYF	TGCGCCAGCAGCTTGGGAGACAGGGAAGGAAACACCATATATTTT
TRBV12-5	-	TRBJ1-1	-	CASGLVQGSEAFF	TGTGCTAGTGGTTTGGTACAGGGCAGTGAAGCTTTCTTT
TRBV27	-	TRBJ1-2	-	CASSLSVEGRRGYTF	TGTGCCAGCAGTTTATCCGTGGAGGGCCGACGGGGCTACACCTTC
TRBV5-6	-	TRBJ2-7	-	CASSFGSSYEQYF	TGTGCCAGCAGCTTCGGTAGCTCCTACGAGCAGTACTTC
TRBV2	-	TRBJ1-2	-	CASSQGNYGYTF	TGTGCCAGCAGCCAGGGTAACTATGGCTACACCTTC
TRBV15	-	TRBJ2-7	-	CATSGSSYEQYF	TGTGCCACTAGCGGCAGCTCCTACGAGCAGTACTTC
TRBV2	TRBD1	TRBJ1-2	-	CASSNGQGEGYGYTF	TGTGCCAGCAGCAACGGACAGGGGGAAGGTTATGGCTACACCTTC
TRBV11-3	-	TRBJ2-2	-	CASSRGGQGPAAGELFF	TGTGCCAGCAGCAGGGGGGGGCAGGGGCCGGCGGCCGGGGAGCTGTTTTTT
TRBV9	-	TRBJ1-2	few	CASSVVRTGGYTF	TGTGCCAGCAGCGTAGTGAGGACTGGAGGCTACACCTTC
TRBV18	-	TRBJ1-1	once	CASSLLTDSTEAFF	TGTGCCAGCTCTCTACTCACGGACTCCACTGAAGCTTTCTTT
TRBV5-1	TRBD1	TRBJ1-3	-	CASSFQGDIGNTIYF	TGCGCCAGCAGCTTTCAGGGGGATATTGGAAACACCATATATTTT
TRBV11-3	-	TRBJ2-5	-	CASSLGIGAGAQETQYF	TGTGCCAGCAGCTTAGGCATAGGGGCTGGAGCACAAGAGACCCAGTACTTC
TRBV2	-	TRBJ2-1	-	CASTSYNEQFF	TGTGCCAGCACTAGTTACAATGAGCAGTTCTTC
TRBV5-1	-	TRBJ1-4	-	CASSPYRSSNEKLFF	TGCGCCAGCAGCCCCTACAGATCCTCTAATGAAAAACTGTTTTTT
TRBV7-9	-	TRBJ2-7	-	CASSRTSSYEQYF	TGTGCCAGCAGCCGAACTAGCTCCTACGAGCAGTACTTC
TRBV7-9	-	TRBJ1-3	-	CASLGADASGNTIYF	TGTGCCAGCCTGGGGGCGGATGCCTCTGGAAACACCATATATTTT
TRBV5-1	-	TRBJ2-2	-	CASSPRAGINTGELFF	TGCGCCAGCAGCCCCCGGGCAGGGATCAACACCGGGGAGCTGTTTTTT
TRBV28	-	TRBJ1-4	-	CASKTAGQGEEKLFF	TGTGCCAGCAAGACTGCGGGGCAGGGCGAAGAAAAACTGTTTTTT
TRBV19	TRBD1	TRBJ2-7	-	CASSKGQVSYEQYF	TGTGCCAGTAGTAAAGGACAGGTTTCCTACGAGCAGTACTTC
TRBV6-1	TRBD1	TRBJ1-6	-	CASRMTGDNSPLHF	TGTGCCAGCAGGATGACAGGGGACAATTCACCCCTCCACTTT
TRBV5-1	TRBD2	TRBJ2-1	-	CASRGGTNPLNEQFF	TGCGCCAGCAGGGGGGGGACTAACCCCCTCAATGAGCAGTTCTTC
TRBV6-6	TRBD1	TRBJ1-5	-	CASSTGGASNQPQHF	TGTGCCAGCAGTACAGGGGGAGCGAGCAATCAGCCCCAGCATTTT
TRBV4-1	-	TRBJ2-7	-	CASSREGTSTYEQYF	TGCGCCAGCAGCCGGGAAGGGACATCTACCTACGAGCAGTACTTC
TRBV7-2	TRBD2	TRBJ2-1	-	CASSLSGGLYNEQFF	TGTGCCAGCAGTCTGAGCGGGGGCCTATACAATGAGCAGTTCTTC
TRBV7-9	-	TRBJ1-1	-	CASSFQDRTEAFF	TGTGCCAGCAGCTTCCAGGACAGAACTGAAGCTTTCTTT
TRBV5-8	-	TRBJ2-1	-	CASSSLGTFHEQFF	TGTGCCAGCAGCAGCCTCGGGACTTTCCATGAGCAGTTCTTC
TRBV2	TRBD2	TRBJ2-1	-	CASTGLRGGYNEQFF	TGTGCCAGCACTGGACTACGCGGGGGGTACAATGAGCAGTTCTTC
TRBV7-9	TRBD2	TRBJ2-3	-	CASSPGTSGNTDTQYF	TGTGCCAGCAGCCCAGGGACTAGCGGAAACACAGATACGCAGTATTTT
TRBV5-1	-	TRBJ1-1	-	CASSSGGWGYTEAFF	TGCGCCAGCAGCTCTGGGGGGTGGGGGTACACTGAAGCTTTCTTT
TRBV7-9	TRBD1	TRBJ1-4	few	CASSARGTATNEKLFF	TGTGCCAGCAGCGCCCGTGGGACAGCAACTAATGAAAAACTGTTTTTT
TRBV5-1	-	TRBJ2-1	-	CASSFAGANYNEQFF	TGCGCCAGCAGCTTCGCGGGGGCTAACTACAATGAGCAGTTCTTC
TRBV14	TRBD2	TRBJ2-7	-	CASSRGGRVYEQYF	TGTGCCAGCAGCCGGGGCGGGAGAGTATACGAGCAGTACTTC
TRBV5-1	-	TRBJ1-2	-	CASSLDSGEAGGYTF	TGCGCCAGCAGCTTGGATTCGGGGGAAGCAGGAGGCTACACCTTC
TRBV6-6	-	TRBJ2-1	-	CASSYGQSEQFF	TGTGCCAGCAGTTACGGGCAGTCCGAGCAGTTCTTC
TRBV6-1	-	TRBJ1-6	-	CASGEGKVRNSPLHF	TGTGCCAGCGGTGAAGGAAAGGTGAGGAATTCACCCCTCCACTTT
TRBV7-9	-	TRBJ1-4	-	CASSLVGGEKLFF	TGTGCCAGCAGCTTGGTGGGGGGTGAAAAACTGTTTTTT
TRBV9	TRBD2	TRBJ2-3	few	CASSGGAGGPLDTQYF	TGTGCCAGCAGCGGGGGAGCGGGGGGGCCGCTGGATACGCAGTATTTT
TRBV4-2	TRBD2	TRBJ2-3	-	CASSHPVTSERGGADTQYF	TGTGCCAGCAGCCACCCCGTAACTTCTGAGCGGGGTGGGGCAGATACGCAGTATTTT
TRBV5-5	-	TRBJ2-7	-	CASSLTDVYEQYF	TGTGCCAGCAGCTTGACAGACGTCTACGAGCAGTACTTC